These T cell receptor beta chains were read from a single sample in a study of blood T cell repertoires in COVID-19. Measured with immunoSEQ multiplex PCR; TCRdb has only the in-frame clones, and not every one. The data contain roughly 150,000 clones, 80% to 90% of them singletons. The sample taken for sequencing was peripheral blood. The receptors were sampled from a man aged 55 to 69 with active or convalescent COVID-19. Both conserved end residues are part of each CDR3. The D gene is left open where the match is weak. Only part of the rows carry a size: once, few, many, or a class if the clone is expanded.

CDR3 protein | CDR3 DNA | J gene | CDR3 length | V gene | clone size | D gene
CASSADRIGYTF | TGTGCCAGCAGTGCTGACAGGATCGGCTACACCTTC | TRBJ1-2 | 12 | TRBV2 | . | .
CASSGGAADTQYF | TGTGCCAGTAGCGGGGGGGCCGCAGATACGCAGTATTTT | TRBJ2-3 | 13 | TRBV19 | . | TRBD2
CASSLAGQGNNSPLHF | TGTGCCAGCAGCTTAGCGGGACAGGGGAATAATTCACCCCTCCACTTT | TRBJ1-6 | 16 | TRBV7-2 | . | TRBD1
CAGEEQSDNEKLFF | TGTGCCGGCGAAGAACAGTCAGATAATGAAAAACTGTTTTTT | TRBJ1-4 | 14 | TRBV7-9 | . | .
CASSEPLGATGLNEQYF | TGTGCCAGCAGTGAACCCCTCGGGGCCACAGGGTTGAACGAGCAGTACTTC | TRBJ2-7 | 17 | TRBV6-1 | . | .
CASSSLSEAVPGELFF | TGTGCCAGCAGCTCCCTTAGCGAGGCGGTCCCCGGGGAGCTGTTTTTT | TRBJ2-2 | 16 | TRBV7-2 | . | .
CASGAYEQYF | TGTGCCAGCGGAGCCTACGAGCAGTACTTC | TRBJ2-7 | 10 | TRBV27 | . | .
CAISPGGGKNIQYF | TGTGCCATCAGCCCAGGGGGCGGAAAAAACATTCAGTACTTC | TRBJ2-4 | 14 | TRBV10-3 | few | TRBD1
CASSPDRGVANQPQHF | TGTGCCAGCAGTCCCGACAGGGGGGTAGCGAATCAGCCCCAGCATTTT | TRBJ1-5 | 16 | TRBV27 | . | TRBD1
CASSVRQGSEQFF | TGTGCCAGCAGCGTCCGACAGGGGAGTGAGCAGTTCTTC | TRBJ2-1 | 13 | TRBV9 | . | TRBD1
CASSHGDRKISGNTIYF | TGTGCCAGCAGCCACGGGGACAGAAAAATCTCTGGAAACACCATATATTTT | TRBJ1-3 | 17 | TRBV5-4 | . | TRBD1
CASSPPGQLFANTGELFF | TGTGCCAGCTCACCACCGGGACAGCTGTTCGCGAACACCGGGGAGCTGTTTTTT | TRBJ2-2 | 18 | TRBV18 | . | TRBD1
CASSFPSQAQETQYF | TGTGCCAGCAGCTTTCCCTCACAGGCTCAAGAGACCCAGTACTTC | TRBJ2-5 | 15 | TRBV5-6 | . | .
CASSSPPLDRGVTDTQYF | TGTGCCAGCAGCTCCCCCCCCCTTGACAGGGGGGTCACAGATACGCAGTATTTT | TRBJ2-3 | 18 | TRBV11-2 | . | TRBD1
CASSYTGQGQETQYF | TGTGCCAGCAGTTATACGGGTCAGGGCCAAGAGACCCAGTACTTC | TRBJ2-5 | 15 | TRBV6-2/TRBV6-3 | . | .
CASSLGGARKRVEQFF | TGTGCCAGCAGCTTAGGTGGGGCCAGGAAGCGTGTGGAGCAGTTCTTC | TRBJ2-1 | 16 | TRBV7-2 | . | .
CASRLGAGTTYYEQYF | TGTGCCAGCAGACTAGGGGCCGGGACTACCTATTACGAGCAGTACTTC | TRBJ2-7 | 16 | TRBV27 | once | TRBD2
CASTSAGSLDTEAFF | TGTGCCAGCACATCGGCAGGGTCCCTGGACACTGAAGCTTTCTTT | TRBJ1-1 | 15 | TRBV28 | . | .
CASSSPYSGADTQYF | TGTGCCAGCAGCTCCCCGTATAGCGGGGCAGATACGCAGTATTTT | TRBJ2-3 | 15 | TRBV7-2 | . | TRBD2
CASSFRTGVQETQYF | TGTGCCAGCAGCTTCCGGACAGGGGTTCAAGAGACCCAGTACTTC | TRBJ2-5 | 15 | TRBV7-8 | . | TRBD1
CASSPGTGGVEKLFF | TGTGCCAGCAGCCCCGGGACAGGGGGTGTAGAAAAACTGTTTTTT | TRBJ1-4 | 15 | TRBV6-5 | . | TRBD1
CASSFRTGPNTEAFF | TGCGCCAGCAGCTTCCGGACAGGACCGAACACTGAAGCTTTCTTT | TRBJ1-1 | 15 | TRBV5-1 | . | TRBD1
CASSQALSRNTEAFF | TGTGCCAGCAGCCAAGCCCTAAGTAGGAACACTGAAGCTTTCTTT | TRBJ1-1 | 15 | TRBV3-1/TRBV3-2 | once | .
CAISDGGRSGNTIYF | TGTGCCATCTCAGATGGGGGCCGTTCTGGAAACACCATATATTTT | TRBJ1-3 | 15 | TRBV10-3 | . | .
CASSLAPQSSGNTIYF | TGTGCCAGCAGTTTGGCCCCACAGAGCTCTGGAAACACCATATATTTT | TRBJ1-3 | 16 | TRBV28 | once | .
CASSFGTRNTEAFF | TGCGCCAGCAGCTTTGGGACAAGGAACACTGAAGCTTTCTTT | TRBJ1-1 | 14 | TRBV5-1 | . | .
CASSPRSGQETQYF | TGTGCCAGCAGCCCACGGTCGGGGCAAGAGACCCAGTACTTC | TRBJ2-5 | 14 | TRBV7-2 | few | .
CASSRGQGDSPLHF | TGTGCCAGCAGTCGGGGACAGGGCGATTCACCCCTCCACTTT | TRBJ1-6 | 14 | TRBV6-2/TRBV6-3 | . | TRBD1
CASRWGQVQGYTF | TGTGCCAGCAGGTGGGGACAGGTCCAAGGCTACACCTTC | TRBJ1-2 | 13 | TRBV28 | . | TRBD1
CASSRQGAGSYGYTF | TGTGCCAGCAGCCGTCAGGGGGCGGGAAGCTATGGCTACACCTTC | TRBJ1-2 | 15 | TRBV28 | . | TRBD1
CASSSPGLAGGPDTQYF | TGTGCCAGCAGCTCACCTGGACTAGCGGGGGGGCCTGATACGCAGTATTTT | TRBJ2-3 | 17 | TRBV13 | . | TRBD2
CASSTAAGGTEAFF | TGCGCCAGCAGCACCGCCGCAGGGGGTACTGAAGCTTTCTTT | TRBJ1-1 | 14 | TRBV5-1 | . | TRBD1
CASSPLGLSTSGANVLTF | TGTGCCAGCTCACCCCTCGGACTCAGCACCTCTGGGGCCAACGTCCTGACTTTC | TRBJ2-6 | 18 | TRBV18 | . | .
CASSQAGQPRKGANEKLFF | TGCGCCAGCAGTCAGGCGGGACAGCCCCGCAAAGGGGCTAATGAAAAACTGTTTTTT | TRBJ1-4 | 19 | TRBV23-1 | . | TRBD1
CASRHSGANVLTF | TGTGCCAGCAGACACTCTGGGGCCAACGTCCTGACTTTC | TRBJ2-6 | 13 | TRBV12-3/TRBV12-4 | once | .